Included here is one TCR beta chain sequence, with context. The data are from a study of tumor-infiltrating lymphocytes in oesophageal squamous cell carcinoma. TCRdb re-analysed the PCR reads in MiXCR, keeping a single row per CDR3 protein. The top ten clones hold roughly 13% of a sample with 15,000 to 20,000 distinct CDR3 sequences, 40% to 45% of them seen once. CDR3 length: 12 amino acids. The germline gives CDR1 SGHVS, CDR2 FNYEAQ. V gene TRBV7-6 combines with J gene TRBJ2-4; D may be TRBD1 or TRBD2 (6 bases each). The DNA end lines up better with TRBJ2-1; the J call may be wrong. This receptor was obtained from a male donor with esophageal squamous cell carcinoma. Sequencing was performed on normal esophageal tissue next to the tumor. The CDR3 loop is CASSLGGYEQFF. The DNA for the CDR3 is TGTGCCAGCAGCTTGGGGGGCTATGAGCAGTTCTTC.